The TCR beta chain under discussion was sequenced for a study of T cell responses to AZD1222 COVID-19 vaccine. TCRdb's table, derived via immunoSEQ multiplex PCR, lists solely in-frame clones and lacks some. The sample has 65,000 to 85,000 clones, about 88% seen once. General study points: Spike was spanned by vaccine-associated CD4 TCRs, with dominance at 160-218 and 743-854. The study reported that nearly half of spike-specific TCRs target unmutated variant regions.

The CDR3 has 14 residues. Germline V lookup: CDR1 SEHNR, CDR2 FQNEAQ (reference sequence). J lost 4 bases, V lost 1 base, and 3 bases had no gene match. Concerning this clone: No antigen is known for it.

This receptor was taken from an adult in good health. The rearrangement uses TRBV7-9 and TRBJ2-5; 7 bases are shared with TRBD1. Sample: peripheral blood, taken on day 0 of AZD1222 vaccination. The chain's CDR3 is CASSLDDRAETQYF. The CDR3 coding sequence is TGTGCCAGCAGCTTAGATGACAGGGCAGAGACCCAGTACTTC.